Listed below are T cell receptor beta chains from one sample, sequenced in a study of cytomegalovirus exposure and HLA in healthy donors. Clones were sequenced by immunoSEQ multiplex PCR, and TCRdb holds only the in-frame ones, with some missing. The sample carries 90,000 to 120,000 clones, approximately 80% recorded once. Sequencing was done on a sample of PBMCs. These receptors came from a woman aged 40 to 50 in good health and CMV-seronegative. CDR3s include the opening cysteine and the closing phenylalanine or tryptophan. The D gene is left open where the match is weak.

V	length	D	J	CDR3
TRBV28	15	.	TRBJ2-5	CASSSVGQGQETQYF
TRBV5-1	15	TRBD2	TRBJ2-7	CASSKGTSGTYEQYF
TRBV7-8	18	.	TRBJ1-1	CASSLTRGGAYQGTEAFF
TRBV27	18	.	TRBJ2-3	CASSLASDLFRGTDTQYF
TRBV30	14	.	TRBJ2-7	CAWSPGSGLNEQYF
TRBV4-1	18	.	TRBJ1-1	CASSLWGVPGISNTEAFF
TRBV2	15	TRBD1	TRBJ1-5	CASRGQGLSNQPQHF
TRBV28	15	.	TRBJ2-3	CASTEGGGRSDTQYF
TRBV4-1	18	TRBD2	TRBJ2-5	CASSQDHITSGKQETQYF
TRBV7-6	19	TRBD2	TRBJ2-3	CASSSNPMGLAGSTDTQYF
TRBV5-1	13	.	TRBJ2-1	CASSLAGEREQFF
TRBV10-1	16	TRBD2	TRBJ2-7	CASNHGGLADYYEQYF
TRBV11-2	12	.	TRBJ2-4	CASSLTGNIQYF
TRBV4-3	16	TRBD2	TRBJ2-3	CASSRGGTSGSDTQYF
TRBV4-3	14	.	TRBJ2-1	CASSQARTGNEQFF
TRBV7-9	15	TRBD1	TRBJ1-1	CASSPGQGWNTEAFF
TRBV7-3	15	TRBD1	TRBJ1-1	CASSIDGTGYTEAFF
TRBV5-5	14	.	TRBJ1-2	CASSSHRGGDGYTF
TRBV7-2	11	TRBD1	TRBJ2-7	CASSQGDRGYF
TRBV7-2	14	TRBD1	TRBJ1-5	CASSFGQGNQPQHF
TRBV2	15	.	TRBJ2-3	CATAGLRRVTDTQYF
TRBV7-9	15	.	TRBJ2-1	CSSTLSSSPNHEQFF
TRBV7-2	16	TRBD2	TRBJ2-7	CASSLTGRVAGGELNF
TRBV27	13	.	TRBJ1-1	CASSLSVNTEAFF
TRBV18	14	TRBD1	TRBJ2-3	CASSGDRGADTQYF
TRBV19	13	.	TRBJ1-2	CASSFSVLDGYTF
TRBV2	12	.	TRBJ2-7	CASRNSPYEQYF